This TCR beta chain is drawn from a study of tumor and adjacent non-tumor tissue in lung cancer. Study as a whole: Samples averaged about 4.3 million productive TCRbeta reads each.

Germline lookup yields CDR1 MNHEY and CDR2 SVGAGI. V lost 9 bases and J lost 1, with 16 bases in between. CDR3 length equals 16 residues. TCRbeta libraries were built with three rounds of nested PCR, modified from ARM-PCR. TCRdb re-called the multiplex PCR reads with MiXCR, one entry per CDR3 protein. The table has tens of thousands of distinct CDR3 sequences, 55% to 75% seen once. This sample's RNA came from whole unsorted tissue. The material sequenced was lung tumor tissue. This sequence originates from a man aged 50 to 59 with non-small cell lung cancer. The chain links TRBV6-5 to TRBJ2-6; the D gene is possibly TRBD2 (6 bases). CDR3 in DNA: TGTGCCAGGAGTAAAGAGGCGGGATCTGGGGCCAACGTCCTGACTTTC. Translated, it gives CARSKEAGSGANVLTF.